This T cell receptor beta chain was sequenced for a study of CD8+CD57+ T cells in acquired aplastic anemia. The V gene's germline CDR1 is LNHNV and CDR2 YYDKDF (reference sequence). The V end lost 6 bases, the J end lost 3 bases, and 20 bases lay between the germline ends. CDR3 length: 16 residues. Profiles of TCR beta VDJ and CDR3 were generated from a genomic DNA template. TCRdb called the reads again in MiXCR, with one record for every CDR3 protein. The data show some 120,000 distinct CDR3 sequences, 40% to 60% seen once. The study, taken as a whole, reports: Significant differences in CD8+ Simpson's diversity were not observed between patients and controls.

Concerning this clonotype itself: Its antigen is still unknown.

This clonotype was obtained from a human donor in good health, serving as a control. The sequenced sample consisted of sorted CD4+, CD8+, or CD8+CD57+ T cells (not recorded which) from PBMCs. This chain links TRBV15 with TRBJ1-2, with D possibly being TRBD1 (6 bases). The CDR3 sequence: CATSPGMGARDYGYTF. CDR3 DNA sequence: TGTGCCACCAGTCCTGGGATGGGGGCGAGGGACTATGGCTACACCTTC.